The 17 T cell receptor delta chains in this list originate from one sample, sequenced in a study of Vδ1+ human thymocytes. RNA was extracted from the cells and then reverse transcribed. The CDR3 regions were amplified by multiplex PCR from V-gene primers to a constant-region primer. TCRdb reanalysed the multiplex PCR reads with CATT. This table has 20,000 to 25,000 delta-chain clones, around 32% appearing once. Findings and limits, study-wide: Thymic TRG and TRD repertoires appeared highly polyclonal.

These receptors are not linked to any known antigen. Sequencing was done on a sample of Vdelta1+ gamma-delta thymocytes from the thymus. This sample's subset: FACS-sorted CD3+ TCRalphabeta- TCRVdelta1+ TCRVdelta2- thymocytes. These receptors were collected from a boy in the first two years of life who had congenital heart surgery.

This chain links TRDV1 with TRDJ1; 7 nucleotides align to TRDD3. Germline trimming cut 4 bases from V and 0 bases from J; bases unmatched to any gene: 8. Germline-derived CDR1 and CDR2 are TSWWSYY and QGS. The CDR3 is made up of 16 amino acids. The CDR3 region has the DNA TGTGCTCTTGGGGTCTTGAAGGATACGTACACCGATAAACTCATCTTT. Residues: CALGVLKDTYTDKLIF.

This clone turned up a few times. J is TRDJ1 and V is TRDV1; TRDD3 aligns across 8 bases. V lost 2 bases, J lost 2 bases, and 16 bases stayed unmatched. The germline V gene encodes CDR1 TSWWSYY and CDR2 QGS. The CDR3 totals 19 residues. The CDR3 loop reads CALGETSSCTGGRTDKLIF. CDR3 coding DNA: TGTGCTCTTGGGGAAACTTCTTCTTGTACTGGGGGTCGGACCGATAAACTCATCTTT.

The chain combines TRDV1 with TRDJ1; D may be TRDD3 (6 bases). Trimming cost V 4 bases and J 0 bases, with 33 bases left between them. From germline, CDR1 is TSWWSYY and CDR2 QGS. CDR3 size: 22 residues. Written as DNA, the CDR3 is TGTGCTCTTGGGGGACCCCCACCTCTGGAATGGGGATCTCCCCGATACACCGATAAACTCATCTTT. Protein product: CALGGPPPLEWGSPRYTDKLIF.

In its sample, this clone ranks as medium-sized. The chain uses TRDV1 and TRDJ1, with D possibly matching TRDD3 (7 bases). V dropped 3 bases and J dropped 2 bases, with 19 bases sitting between them. Germline V lookup: CDR1 TSWWSYY, CDR2 QGS. This CDR3 is 17 amino acids long. Here the CDR3 reads CALGDLPPGWGTDKLIF. The CDR3, as DNA: TGTGCTCTTGGGGACCTTCCCCCCGGCTGGGGGACCGATAAACTCATCTTT.

By proportion, this clone is medium-sized. The chain joins TRDV1 to TRDJ1; TRDD3 is a possible D gene (5 bases). This CDR3 comprises 17 residues. CDR1 is TSWWSYY and CDR2 is QGS in the germline V gene. Trimming left V 0 bases short and J 3 bases short, with 17 bases between. CDR3 nucleotides: TGTGCTCTTGGGGAACTTCTCGGGATGGAATACCCCGATAAACTCATCTTT. The encoded protein is CALGELLGMEYPDKLIF.

This clone showed up many times. The genes are TRDV1 and TRDJ1; D unresolved. Germline assignment: CDR1 TSWWSYY and CDR2 QGS. The CDR3 runs to 18 residues. V lost 2 bases and J lost 0, with 19 bases in between. The CDR3 DNA sequence: TGTGCTCTTGGGGAATTAGGACCTCCGGGGCGGTACACCGATAAACTCATCTTT. It yields the protein CALGELGPPGRYTDKLIF.

This clone was counted between two and nine times. The chain joins TRDV1 to TRDJ1, with 12 nucleotides matching TRDD3. The CDR3 sequence is 25 residues long. CDR1 and CDR2 (germline): TSWWSYY, QGS. Germline trimming cut 4 bases from V and 0 bases from J; bases unmatched to any gene: 30. CDR3: CALGGPSYPSNVLGDTPKYTDKLIF. In DNA, the CDR3 is TGTGCTCTTGGGGGGCCTTCCTACCCTTCGAACGTACTGGGGGATACCCCTAAGTACACCGATAAACTCATCTTT.

This clone was counted between two and nine times. The junction departs from the called germline gene at one end, perhaps through a read error. This CDR3 is also generated by other DNA sequences in the sample. J is TRDJ1 and V is TRDV1; tentatively, D is TRDD3 (6 bases). The V gene's germline CDR1 is TSWWSYY and CDR2 QGS. CDR3 length: 19 residues. For the CDR3, the DNA is TGTGCTCTTGGGGAACCCCAGTCTGGGATAGACCCGTACACCGACAAACTCATCTTT. Encoded protein: CALGEPQSGIDPYTDKLIF.

The chain links TRDV1 to TRDJ1, with TRDD3 matching 8 bases. CDR1 TSWWSYY and CDR2 QGS come from the germline V gene. The CDR3 totals 17 residues. The J segment lost 4 bases and the V segment lost 1 base, leaving 11 bases of the junction unmatched. CDR3 residues: CALGERSSTGGYDKLIF. CDR3 nucleotide sequence: TGTGCTCTTGGGGAACGTTCCTCTACTGGGGGGTACGATAAACTCATCTTT.

With regard to this clone: Just one base apart from a much larger clone, this may be a read error. The chain carries TRDV1 and TRDJ2; D possibly corresponds to TRDD3 (6 bases). The CDR3 sequence is 21 residues long. Trimming took off 7 bases at V and 0 bases at J, with 30 bases between the two ends. The germline gives CDR1 TSWWSYY, CDR2 QGS. The CDR3 bases are TGTGCTCTTGTGCTACCGGACTACGTTTGGGGGTCCCCACCTTTGACAGCACAACTCTTCTTT. It is translated as CALVLPDYVWGSPPLTAQLFF.

A note on this clone: A read error is the likely source, as a far larger clone sits one nucleotide away. This sample also contains other DNA sequences that code for the same CDR3. V gene TRDV2 combines with J gene TRDJ2; D is possibly TRDD2 (6 bases). Germline V CDR1 and CDR2: GEAIGNYY, EKD. This CDR3 is built from 19 residues. DNA of the CDR3: TGTGCCTGTGACCCTACTTACCTTCCCCGACCCCATTTGACAGCCCAACTCTTCTTT. As protein: CACDPTYLPRPHLTAQLFF.

This clone qualifies as medium-sized (0.01 to 0.1%). Other DNA sequences in the same sample also yield this CDR3. V and J are TRDV1 and TRDJ1; 12 bases are shared with TRDD3. This CDR3 comprises 19 residues. After removal of 7 bases from V and 4 bases from J, the junction contained 19 bases not matched to a gene. Germline V CDR1 and CDR2: TSWWSYY, QGS. The DNA for the CDR3 is TGTGCTCTTGTCGGACCACCACCCACTGGGGGATACAACGACGATAAACTCATCTTT. Translation gives CALVGPPPTGGYNDDKLIF.

This clone was counted between two and nine times. Different DNA sequences within this sample yield the same CDR3. V is TRDV1 and J is TRDJ1; 8 bases are a match to TRDD2. CDR1 is TSWWSYY and CDR2 is QGS in the germline V gene. This CDR3 has 23 amino acids. The V gene end was trimmed by 2 bases and the J gene end by 2 bases; junction bases not matched to a gene: 28. Here the CDR3 DNA reads TGTGCTCTTGGGGAATTGCAACGGGTCCCGCTTCCTACCGACTGGGTGGTTACCGATAAACTCATCTTT. The encoded protein is CALGELQRVPLPTDWVVTDKLIF.

The sample holds a few counts of this clone. This sequence joins TRDV1 and TRDJ1, with 11 positions matching TRDD3. The CDR3 covers 19 residues. The trim removed 1 base at V and 5 bases at J, leaving 15 bases unmatched. Germline CDR1 TSWWSYY, CDR2 QGS. The CDR3: CALGERPEAGGYPGDKLIF. The CDR3 DNA sequence: TGTGCTCTTGGGGAACGGCCGGAGGCTGGGGGATACCCCGGGGATAAACTCATCTTT.

Only a few counts were recorded for this clone. The chain is built from TRDV1 and TRDJ1; no firm D call. CDR1 is TSWWSYY and CDR2 is QGS in the germline V gene. CDR3 size: 17 residues. The germline V and J ends were trimmed by 0 bases and 4 bases, with 18 bases remaining between them. The DNA of the CDR3 is TGTGCTCTTGGGGAACTCGCAAAAACCGGGAGCGTCGATAAACTCATCTTT. Its translation: CALGELAKTGSVDKLIF.

The genes are TRDV1 and TRDJ1, with TRDD3 as a possible D gene (5 bases). Trimming stripped 1 base from V and 0 bases from J, with 33 bases between. This CDR3 is built from 23 residues. Germline CDR1 TSWWSYY, CDR2 QGS. CDR3 in amino acids: CALGERQLLLPSGEVGYTDKLIF. The DNA of the CDR3 is TGTGCTCTTGGGGAACGACAGCTACTCCTCCCCTCGGGCGAAGTGGGGTACACCGATAAACTCATCTTT.

The rearrangement joins TRDV1 to TRDJ1, with D possibly being TRDD3 (6 bases). V was shortened by 0 bases and J by 0 bases, with 32 bases between the two germline ends. The CDR3 contains 23 residues. Germline lookup yields CDR1 TSWWSYY and CDR2 QGS. CDR3 coding DNA: TGTGCTCTTGGGGAACTCCATCGACGTTCGATACGCGCGGTACAAGTGTACACCGATAAACTCATCTTT. This gives the protein CALGELHRRSIRAVQVYTDKLIF.